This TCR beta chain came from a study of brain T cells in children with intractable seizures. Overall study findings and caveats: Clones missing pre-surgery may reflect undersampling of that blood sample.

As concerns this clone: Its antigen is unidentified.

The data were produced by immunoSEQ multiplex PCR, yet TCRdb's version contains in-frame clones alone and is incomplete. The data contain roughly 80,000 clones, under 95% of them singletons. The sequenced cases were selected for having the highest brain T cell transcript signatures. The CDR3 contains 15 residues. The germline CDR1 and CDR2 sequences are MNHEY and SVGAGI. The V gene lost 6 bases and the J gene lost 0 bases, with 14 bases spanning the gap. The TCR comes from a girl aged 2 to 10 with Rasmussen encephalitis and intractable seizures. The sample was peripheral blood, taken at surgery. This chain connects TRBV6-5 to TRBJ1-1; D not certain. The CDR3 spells CASRPGGSMNTEAFF. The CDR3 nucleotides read TGTGCCAGCAGACCCGGCGGGAGTATGAACACTGAAGCTTTCTTT.